This entry concerns a single TCR beta chain. The germline CDR1 and CDR2 sequences are SGHRS and YFSETQ. This CDR3 comprises 17 residues. V was pared by 4 bases and J by 3 bases, with 20 bases between. Generated by immunoSEQ multiplex PCR, the TCRdb table keeps only in-frame clones and is missing some. The sample has about 120,000 clones; around 91% are singletons. This sample is drawn from a study of OX40 agonist ivuxolimab in advanced cancers. This chain joins TRBV5-1 and TRBJ1-5, with D tentatively TRBD1 (6 bases). The origin of this receptor is an adult with an advanced solid tumor such as melanoma, head and neck, liver or kidney cancer. The sequences come from CD4+ or CD8+ T cells sorted from blood, collected in a trial of the OX40 agonist ivuxolimab. The CDR3 nucleotides read TGCGCCAGCAGCCCGGCGGGAGGGGGGGAAAACAATCAGCCCCAGCATTTT. Its protein product is CASSPAGGGENNQPQHF.